This is a list of T cell receptor beta chains from one sample in a study of neurological immune-mediated disorders. TCRdb passed the 5' RACE reads through MiXCR, listing each CDR3 protein once. The top ten clones hold around 3.1% of a sample with more than 95,000 distinct CDR3 sequences, less than 14% of them seen once. Sequencing was performed on PBMCs. The receptor source for this set is a female donor with HTLV-1-associated myelopathy (HAM/TSP). Both conserved end residues are part of each CDR3. A D gene is named only where the DNA matches it firmly. A row's size may be missing; if present it is once, few, many or a size class.

TRBJ1-6 | TRBV12-3/TRBV12-4 | - | - | TGTGCCATAGGACAGAGAAATTCACCCCTCCACTTT | CAIGQRNSPLHF
TRBJ2-2 | TRBV7-2 | TRBD1 | - | TGTGCCAGCATCATACGGACAGGGGAGTACACCGGGGAGCTGTTTTTT | CASIIRTGEYTGELFF
TRBJ2-2 | TRBV11-1 | TRBD2 | many | TGTGCCAGCGCGAGGGGGAGCGGGGGGGCCGGCACCGGGGAGCTGTTTTTT | CASARGSGGAGTGELFF
TRBJ2-7 | TRBV6-5 | - | few | TGTGCCAGCAGTTACGGGTTGCGGGGTTACGAGCAGTACTTC | CASSYGLRGYEQYF
TRBJ2-7 | TRBV6-6 | - | - | TGTGCCAGCAACTACGAGAAGGGTCCCTACGAGCAGTACTTC | CASNYEKGPYEQYF
TRBJ2-3 | TRBV5-1 | - | - | TGCGCCAGCAGCTTGGCCGTTCTCGGGGGCCCGAAACGTTACTTCACAGATACGCAGTATTTT | CASSLAVLGGPKRYFTDTQYF
TRBJ1-4 | TRBV28 | - | many | TGTGCCAGCAGTCCTTGGGTCCTTCTTAATGAAAAACTGTTTTTT | CASSPWVLLNEKLFF
TRBJ2-3 | TRBV5-1 | - | many | TGCGCCAGCAGCCTTGGACAACACACAGATACGCAGTATTTT | CASSLGQHTDTQYF
TRBJ2-3 | TRBV20-1 | TRBD2 | many | TGCAGTGCAAGGTCGAGCGGGGGGACAGATACGCAGTATTTT | CSARSSGGTDTQYF
TRBJ1-2 | TRBV5-1 | - | many | TGCGCCAGCAGCTTGGCCGTAGAAGGGGCGCGCCCCCTCTATGGCTACACCTTC | CASSLAVEGARPLYGYTF
TRBJ2-3 | TRBV5-1 | TRBD1 | many | TGCGCCAGCAGAAACAACCCGGGACAGCAGAACACAGATACGCAGTATTTT | CASRNNPGQQNTDTQYF
TRBJ2-5 | TRBV19 | - | few | TGTGCCAGTAGTTCAGATGAGACCCAGTACTTC | CASSSDETQYF
TRBJ1-5 | TRBV5-1 | - | - | TGCGCCAGATACTATAGCAATCAGCCCCAGCATTTT | CARYYSNQPQHF
TRBJ2-7 | TRBV20-1 | - | - | TGCAGTGCTAGAGTCTCGCCCTCCTACGAGCAGTACTTC | CSARVSPSYEQYF
TRBJ2-3 | TRBV20-1 | TRBD2 | many | TGCAGTGCTAGAGAGCGGCGAGCGGGGGGTGTTACAGATACGCAGTATTTT | CSARERRAGGVTDTQYF
TRBJ1-2 | TRBV5-6 | - | - | TGTGCCATCAGCTTCGGACCTCTAACGGGGGATGGTTACACCTTC | CAISFGPLTGDGYTF
TRBJ2-3 | TRBV4-1 | - | many | TGCGCCAGCAGCGGTGAGGAGGGCACAGATACGCAGTATTTT | CASSGEEGTDTQYF
TRBJ2-7 | TRBV7-8 | - | many | TGTGCCAGCAGCTTAGCGGGGGGACTGCTCTCCTACGAGCAGTACTTC | CASSLAGGLLSYEQYF
TRBJ2-3 | TRBV20-1 | - | - | TGCAGTGTCCGGCGGAACCCCACAGATACGCAGTATTTT | CSVRRNPTDTQYF